This T cell receptor beta chain originates from a study of identical twins. Whole-study results and caveats: The more abundant beta clonotypes in cord blood had fewer insertions, and memory repertoires did not show this.

Trimming left V 3 bases short and J 1 base short, with 11 bases between. The V gene's germline CDR1 is DFQATT and CDR2 SNEGSKA (reference sequence). The length of the CDR3 is 14 residues. Each CDR3 protein is one row after TCRdb ran MiXCR on the 5' RACE reads. This sample has approximately 590,000 distinct CDR3 sequences, with 9.5% to 10% found just once. Details on this clonotype: Its antigen is unknown.

This sample also appeared in a second study, on yellow fever vaccine responses in identical twins.

The TCR sequence derives from a woman aged 18-29 years in good health. The sequenced sample was PBMCs. V usage is TRBV20-1 and J usage is TRBJ2-3; no clear D. The CDR3 bases are TGCAGTGCTAGCAGCGTGGTAGGCACAGATACGCAGTATTTT. Its translation: CSASSVVGTDTQYF.